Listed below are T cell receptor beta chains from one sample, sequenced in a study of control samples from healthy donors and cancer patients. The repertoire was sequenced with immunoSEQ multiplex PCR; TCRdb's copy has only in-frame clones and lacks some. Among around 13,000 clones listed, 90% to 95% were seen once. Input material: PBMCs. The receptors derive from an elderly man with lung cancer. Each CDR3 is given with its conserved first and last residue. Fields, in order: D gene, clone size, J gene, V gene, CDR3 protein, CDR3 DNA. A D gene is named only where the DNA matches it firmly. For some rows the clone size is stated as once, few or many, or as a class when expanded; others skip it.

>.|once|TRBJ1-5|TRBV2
CASSGPFQPQHF
TGTGCCAGCAGCGGTCCATTTCAGCCCCAGCATTTT
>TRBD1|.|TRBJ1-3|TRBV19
CASSPRTGGYSGNTIYF
TGTGCCAGTAGTCCCAGGACAGGGGGCTACTCTGGAAACACCATATATTTT
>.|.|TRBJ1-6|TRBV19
CASSTRTGTGRGDSPLHF
TGTGCCAGTAGTACCCGAACCGGGACCGGGAGAGGAGATTCACCCCTCCACTTT
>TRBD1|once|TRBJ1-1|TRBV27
CASSPRQGAVTEAFF
TGTGCCAGCAGTCCCAGACAGGGGGCTGTTACTGAAGCTTTCTTT
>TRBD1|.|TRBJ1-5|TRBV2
CASRGTVSNQPQHF
TGTGCCAGCAGAGGGACAGTAAGCAATCAGCCCCAGCATTTT
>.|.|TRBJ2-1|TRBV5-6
CASSLFRQYGNEQFF
TGTGCCAGCAGCTTGTTTCGGCAGTATGGGAATGAGCAGTTCTTC
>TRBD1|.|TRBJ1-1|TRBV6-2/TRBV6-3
CASSYSSQGGGETEAFF
TGTGCCAGCAGTTACTCGAGCCAGGGGGGGGGAGAAACTGAAGCTTTCTTT
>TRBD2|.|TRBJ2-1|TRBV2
CASSEAGKAGNEQFF
TGTGCCAGCAGTGAAGCGGGAAAAGCGGGAAATGAGCAGTTCTTC
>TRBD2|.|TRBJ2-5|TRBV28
CASRPPGLAEETQYF
TGTGCCAGCAGGCCACCGGGACTAGCGGAAGAGACCCAGTACTTC
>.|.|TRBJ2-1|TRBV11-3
CASSLGPFRRNEQFF
TGTGCCAGCAGCTTAGGCCCGTTCCGACGCAATGAGCAGTTCTTC
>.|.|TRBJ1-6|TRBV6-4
CASSDRANSPLHF
TGTGCCAGCAGTGACAGGGCGAATTCACCCCTCCACTTT
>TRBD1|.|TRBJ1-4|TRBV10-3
CAISGTGNEKLFF
TGTGCCATCAGTGGGACAGGGAATGAAAAACTGTTTTTT
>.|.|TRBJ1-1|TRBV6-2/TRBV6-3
CASSYYGGNTEAFF
TGTGCCAGCAGTTACTATGGCGGGAACACTGAAGCTTTCTTT
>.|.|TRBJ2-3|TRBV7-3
CASSPSGPGDTQYF
TGTGCCAGCAGCCCCTCAGGCCCCGGAGATACGCAGTATTTT
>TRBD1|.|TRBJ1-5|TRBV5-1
CASSFGTGGNQPQHF
TGCGCCAGCAGCTTCGGGACAGGGGGGAATCAGCCCCAGCATTTT
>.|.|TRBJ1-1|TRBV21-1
CASSPQGRNTEAFF
TGTGCCAGCAGCCCCCAAGGGCGGAACACTGAAGCTTTCTTT
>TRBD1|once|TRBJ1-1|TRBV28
CASTATGVGTEAFF
TGTGCCAGCACCGCGACAGGGGTGGGCACTGAAGCTTTCTTT
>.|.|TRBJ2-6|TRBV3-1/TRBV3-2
CASSQDSYSLAGANVLTF
TGTGCCAGCAGCCAGGACAGTTATTCGCTCGCTGGGGCCAACGTCCTGACTTTC
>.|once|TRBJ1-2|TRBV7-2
CASSLARRSTYGYTF
TGTGCCAGCAGCTTAGCGCGTCGGAGTACCTATGGCTACACCTTC
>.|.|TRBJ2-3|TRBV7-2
CASSSDHRDTQYF
TGTGCCAGCAGCTCGGACCACCGGGATACGCAGTATTTT
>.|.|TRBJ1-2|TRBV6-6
CASSFPGTPYGYTF
TGTGCCAGCAGTTTCCCCGGGACGCCCTATGGCTACACCTTC
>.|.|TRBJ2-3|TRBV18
CASSPLAADTQYF
TGTGCCAGCTCACCGCTAGCTGCAGATACGCAGTATTTT
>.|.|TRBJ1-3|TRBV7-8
CASSSGQFSGNTIYF
TGTGCCAGCAGCTCGGGGCAATTCTCTGGAAACACCATATATTTT
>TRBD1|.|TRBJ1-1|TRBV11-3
CASSFRGLPPQNTEAFF
TGTGCCAGCAGCTTTAGGGGGCTCCCTCCCCAGAACACTGAAGCTTTCTTT
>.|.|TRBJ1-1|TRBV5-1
CASSLDFISGPNTEAFF
TGCGCCAGCAGCTTGGACTTTATCAGTGGCCCGAACACTGAAGCTTTCTTT
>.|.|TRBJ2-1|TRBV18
CASSPPEGFNEQFF
TGTGCCAGCTCACCACCGGAGGGATTCAATGAGCAGTTCTTC
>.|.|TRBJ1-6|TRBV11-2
CASSLGSAADSPLHF
TGTGCCAGCAGCTTAGGTTCTGCGGCCGATTCACCCCTCCACTTT
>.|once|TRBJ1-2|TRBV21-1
CASSKDKPGGYGYTF
TGTGCCAGCAGCAAAGACAAGCCGGGCGGCTATGGCTACACCTTC
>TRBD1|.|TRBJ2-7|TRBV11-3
CASSPGTGNSYEQYF
TGTGCCAGCAGTCCCGGGACAGGGAACTCCTACGAGCAGTACTTC
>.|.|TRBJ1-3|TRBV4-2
CASSQEGHAPGNTIYF
TGTGCCAGCAGCCAAGAGGGCCATGCTCCTGGAAACACCATATATTTT
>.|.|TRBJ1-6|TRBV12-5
CASGSQTGLSYNSPLHF
TGTGCTAGTGGTTCCCAGACAGGTCTCTCCTATAATTCACCCCTCCACTTT
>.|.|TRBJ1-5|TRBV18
CASSPKTGVQPQHF
TGTGCCAGCTCACCGAAGACAGGAGTTCAGCCCCAGCATTTT
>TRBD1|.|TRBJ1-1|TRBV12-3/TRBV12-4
CASRPTGGNEAFF
TGTGCCAGCAGGCCAACAGGGGGGAATGAAGCTTTCTTT
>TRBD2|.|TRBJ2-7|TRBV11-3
CASSFGSGGSYEQYF
TGTGCCAGCAGCTTCGGTAGCGGGGGCTCCTACGAGCAGTACTTC
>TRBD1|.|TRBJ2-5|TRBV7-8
CASSLDRVGRGQETQYF
TGTGCCAGCAGCTTAGATCGAGTTGGCAGGGGGCAAGAGACCCAGTACTTC
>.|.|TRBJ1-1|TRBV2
CASSFTITEAFF
TGTGCCAGCAGTTTTACCATCACTGAAGCTTTCTTT
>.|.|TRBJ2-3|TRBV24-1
CATSDWGVLGTDTQYF
TGTGCCACCAGTGATTGGGGTGTTCTCGGCACAGATACGCAGTATTTT
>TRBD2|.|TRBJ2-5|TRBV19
CASKERGVRETQYF
TGTGCCAGTAAGGAGCGGGGGGTGAGGGAGACCCAGTACTTC
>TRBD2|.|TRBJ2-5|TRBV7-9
CASSRAPQAPGRETQYF
TGTGCCAGCAGCAGGGCCCCCCAGGCTCCCGGGAGGGAGACCCAGTACTTC
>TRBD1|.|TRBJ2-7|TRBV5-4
CASSPTGPTYEQYF
TGTGCCAGCAGCCCGACAGGGCCCACCTACGAGCAGTACTTC
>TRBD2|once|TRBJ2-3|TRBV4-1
CASSQGQGPTSGATDTQYF
TGCGCCAGCAGCCAAGGACAGGGACCGACTAGCGGGGCCACAGATACGCAGTATTTT
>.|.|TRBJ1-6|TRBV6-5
CASTSDGQYSSPLHF
TGTGCCAGCACCAGCGACGGACAGTATAGTTCACCCCTCCACTTT
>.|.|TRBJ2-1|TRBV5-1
CASSWWGAGEQFF
TGCGCCAGCAGCTGGTGGGGCGCCGGCGAGCAGTTCTTC
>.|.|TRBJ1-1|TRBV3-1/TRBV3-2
CASSQDRAFEAFF
TGTGCCAGCAGCCAAGATCGCGCCTTCGAGGCTTTCTTT
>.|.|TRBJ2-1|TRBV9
CASSVGHTRQASFNEQFF
TGTGCCAGCAGCGTAGGCCATACCCGACAAGCAAGTTTCAATGAGCAGTTCTTC
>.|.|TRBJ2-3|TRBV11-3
CASSFPPGRAGTDTQYF
TGTGCCAGCAGCTTCCCCCCCGGCAGGGCTGGGACAGATACGCAGTATTTT
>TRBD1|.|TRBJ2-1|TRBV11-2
CASSLTGLTYNEQFF
TGTGCCAGCAGCTTGACAGGGTTAACCTACAATGAGCAGTTCTTC
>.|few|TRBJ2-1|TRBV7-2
CASSSLSPQGTYNEQFF
TGTGCCAGCAGCTCCCTTTCCCCACAGGGAACCTACAATGAGCAGTTCTTC